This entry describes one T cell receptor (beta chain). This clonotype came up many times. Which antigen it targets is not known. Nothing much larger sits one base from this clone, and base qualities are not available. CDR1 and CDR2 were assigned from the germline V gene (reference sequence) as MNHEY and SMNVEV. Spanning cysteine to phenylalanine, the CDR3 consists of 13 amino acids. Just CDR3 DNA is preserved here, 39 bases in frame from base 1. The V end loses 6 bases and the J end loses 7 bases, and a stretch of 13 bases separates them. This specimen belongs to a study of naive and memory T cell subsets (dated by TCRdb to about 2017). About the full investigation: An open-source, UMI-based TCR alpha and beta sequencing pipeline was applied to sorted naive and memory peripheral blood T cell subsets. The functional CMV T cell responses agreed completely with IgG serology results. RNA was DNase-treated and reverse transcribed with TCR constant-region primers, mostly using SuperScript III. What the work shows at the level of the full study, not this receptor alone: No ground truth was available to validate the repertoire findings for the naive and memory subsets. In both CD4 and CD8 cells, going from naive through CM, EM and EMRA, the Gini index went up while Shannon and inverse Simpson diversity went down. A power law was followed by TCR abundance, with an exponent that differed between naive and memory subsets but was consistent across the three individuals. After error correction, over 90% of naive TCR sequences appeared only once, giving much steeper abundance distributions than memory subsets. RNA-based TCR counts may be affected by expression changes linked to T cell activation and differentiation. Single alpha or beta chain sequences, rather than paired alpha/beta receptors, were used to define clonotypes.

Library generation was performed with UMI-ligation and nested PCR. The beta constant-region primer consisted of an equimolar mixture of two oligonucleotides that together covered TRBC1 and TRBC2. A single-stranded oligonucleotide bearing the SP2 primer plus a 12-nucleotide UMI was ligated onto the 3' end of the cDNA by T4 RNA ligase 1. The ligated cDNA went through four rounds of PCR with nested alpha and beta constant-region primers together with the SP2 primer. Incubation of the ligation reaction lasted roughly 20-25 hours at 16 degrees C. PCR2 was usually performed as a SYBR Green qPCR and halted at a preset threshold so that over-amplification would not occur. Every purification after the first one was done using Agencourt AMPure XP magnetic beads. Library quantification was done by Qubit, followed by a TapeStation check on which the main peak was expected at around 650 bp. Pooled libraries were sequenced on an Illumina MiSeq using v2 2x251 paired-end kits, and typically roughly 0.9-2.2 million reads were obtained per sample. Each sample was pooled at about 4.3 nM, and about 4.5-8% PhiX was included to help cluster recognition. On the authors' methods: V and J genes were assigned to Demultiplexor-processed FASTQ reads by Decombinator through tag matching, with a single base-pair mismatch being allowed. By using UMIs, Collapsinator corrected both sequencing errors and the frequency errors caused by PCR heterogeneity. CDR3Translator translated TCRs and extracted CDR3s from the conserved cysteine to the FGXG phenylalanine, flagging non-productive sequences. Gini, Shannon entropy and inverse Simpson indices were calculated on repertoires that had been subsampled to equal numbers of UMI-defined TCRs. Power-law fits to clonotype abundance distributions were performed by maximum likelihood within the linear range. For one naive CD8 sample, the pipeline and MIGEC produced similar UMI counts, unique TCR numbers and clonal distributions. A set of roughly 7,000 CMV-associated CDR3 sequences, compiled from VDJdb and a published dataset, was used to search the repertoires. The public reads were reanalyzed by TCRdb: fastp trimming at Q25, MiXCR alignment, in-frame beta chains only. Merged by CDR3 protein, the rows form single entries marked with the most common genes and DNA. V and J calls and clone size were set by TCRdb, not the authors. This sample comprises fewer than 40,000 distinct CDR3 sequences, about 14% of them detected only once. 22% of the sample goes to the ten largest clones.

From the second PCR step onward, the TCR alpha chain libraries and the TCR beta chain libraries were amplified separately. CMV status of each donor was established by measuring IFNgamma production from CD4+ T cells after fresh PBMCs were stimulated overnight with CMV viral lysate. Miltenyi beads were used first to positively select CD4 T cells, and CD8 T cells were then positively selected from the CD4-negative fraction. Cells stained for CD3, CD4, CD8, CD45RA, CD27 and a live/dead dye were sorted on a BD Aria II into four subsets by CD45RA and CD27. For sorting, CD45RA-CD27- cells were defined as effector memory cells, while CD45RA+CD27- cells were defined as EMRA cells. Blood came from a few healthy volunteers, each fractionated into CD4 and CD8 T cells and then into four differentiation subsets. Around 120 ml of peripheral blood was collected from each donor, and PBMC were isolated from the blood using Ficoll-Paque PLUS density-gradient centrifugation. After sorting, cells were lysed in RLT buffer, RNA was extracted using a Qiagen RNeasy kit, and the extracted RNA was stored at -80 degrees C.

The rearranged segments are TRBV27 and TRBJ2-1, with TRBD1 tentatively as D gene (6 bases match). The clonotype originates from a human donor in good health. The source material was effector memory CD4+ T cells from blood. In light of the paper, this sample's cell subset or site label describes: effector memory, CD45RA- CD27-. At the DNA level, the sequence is TGTGCCAGCAGACGAGACCAGGGGAATGAGCAGTTCTTC. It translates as CASRRDQGNEQFF.